The clone carrying this T cell receptor beta chain was counted a few times. The data originate from a study of blood T cell repertoires in COVID-19. Generated by immunoSEQ multiplex PCR, the TCRdb table keeps only in-frame clones and is missing some. The sample yields approximately 190,000 clones, 84% seen once. V lost 4 bases, J lost 5 bases, and 5 bases stayed unmatched. CDR1 is MNHEY, CDR2 SVGAGI, per germline. This CDR3 region has 14 residues. The chain carries TRBV6-5 and TRBJ1-1; 9 nucleotides agree with TRBD1. This receptor was obtained from a woman in her seventies with active or convalescent COVID-19. Sequencing input: peripheral blood. CDR3 sequence: CASSLDRGGTEAFF. DNA for the CDR3: TGTGCCAGCAGTTTGGACAGGGGAGGAACTGAAGCTTTCTTT.